The rows below give T cell receptor beta chains drawn from one sample of a study of shared clonotypes between healthy human individuals. Sequenced by immunoSEQ multiplex PCR; TCRdb stores in-frame clones only, minus some. The sample holds fewer than 400,000 clones, 74% seen once. The sample comprised memory CD4+ T cells sorted from blood. These receptors all come from a man aged 25 to 40 in good health. Each CDR3 is given with its conserved first and last residue. A D gene is named only where the DNA matches it firmly. Size tells how often a clone was seen (once, few, many) or the class of an expanded clone, and some rows leave it out.

j_gene,len,v_gene,abundance,d_gene,CDR3nt,CDR3aa
TRBJ1-5,14,TRBV2,.,.,TGTGCCAGCAGTGAAGCCACGGAGAGGGAGCCCCAGCATTTT,CASSEATEREPQHF
TRBJ2-4,15,TRBV2,once,.,TGTGCCAGCAGTGAATCGTCGGGAGTGGTAAACATTCAGTACTTC,CASSESSGVVNIQYF
TRBJ1-1,14,TRBV11-2,.,.,TGTGCCAGCAGCTTACCCGGGAAAAACACTGAAGCTTTCTTT,CASSLPGKNTEAFF
TRBJ2-7,13,TRBV2,.,.,TGTGCCAGCAGTGAGTACAGCTACTACGAGCAGTACTTC,CASSEYSYYEQYF
TRBJ1-1,14,TRBV2,.,.,TGTGCCAGCAGTGATGGCAGCCATAACACTGAAGCTTTCTTT,CASSDGSHNTEAFF
TRBJ2-7,15,TRBV19,many,.,TGTGCCAGTAGTACCATCGCCGGGCAGGCCTACGAGCAGTACTTC,CASSTIAGQAYEQYF
TRBJ2-1,15,TRBV19,.,.,TGTGCCAGTAGTACCCGGGGTGGAGGTTACCATGAGCAGTTCTTC,CASSTRGGGYHEQFF
TRBJ2-6,17,TRBV5-1,.,TRBD1,TGCGCCAGCAGCTCGTGGACAGGGGGCTCTGGGGCCAACGTCCTGACTTTC,CASSSWTGGSGANVLTF
TRBJ1-2,16,TRBV2,.,TRBD1,TGTGCCAGCAGTGAAGGACAGGGGGGCCTAAACTATGGCTACACCTTC,CASSEGQGGLNYGYTF
TRBJ2-5,13,TRBV5-6,once,.,TGTGCCAGCAGCCGGGCGGGCGCGGAGACCCAGTACTTC,CASSRAGAETQYF
TRBJ2-1,15,TRBV6-6,.,.,TGTGCCAGCAGTTACTCGAGCGGAGGGCCCGCTGAGCAGTTCTTC,CASSYSSGGPAEQFF
TRBJ1-2,13,TRBV2,.,TRBD1,TGTGCCAGCAGTGGGTCTCCGGACAGGGGCTACACCTTC,CASSGSPDRGYTF
TRBJ2-3,17,TRBV12-1,few,.,TGTGCCAGCAGCACTACCGGGACACTTGACAGCACAGATACGCAGTATTTT,CASSTTGTLDSTDTQYF
TRBJ2-2,14,TRBV13,.,.,TGTGCCAGCAGGCGAGCCCCCGAACCCGGGGAGCTGTTTTTT,CASRRAPEPGELFF
TRBJ2-7,15,TRBV11-2,.,TRBD2,TGTGCCAGCAGCTCTGGACTAGTACAGGACCACGAGCAGTACTTC,CASSSGLVQDHEQYF
TRBJ2-3,17,TRBV11-2,.,.,TGTGCCAGCAGCTTAGGGACAACTAGGTCCCCCACAGATACGCAGTATTTT,CASSLGTTRSPTDTQYF
TRBJ2-5,16,TRBV11-3,.,TRBD2,TGTGCCAGCAGCAACCAAGGGACTAGCGGACAAGAGACCCAGTACTTC,CASSNQGTSGQETQYF
TRBJ2-2,13,TRBV2,.,.,TGTGCCAGCAACGGGGCAGTTACCGGGGAGCTGTTTTTT,CASNGAVTGELFF
TRBJ2-5,10,TRBV30,.,.,TGTGGGGCGTTCCAAGAGACCCAGTACTTC,CGAFQETQYF
TRBJ2-6,15,TRBV2,.,TRBD2,TGTGCCAGCATAGCGGGCAGCTCTGGGGCCAACGTCCTGACTTTC,CASIAGSSGANVLTF
TRBJ2-5,13,TRBV7-8,.,.,TGTGCCAGCAGGATGGGGATCCAAGAGACCCAGTACTTC,CASRMGIQETQYF
TRBJ1-5,15,TRBV2,.,TRBD1,TGTGCCAGCAGATTGGACAGGTTGGGGAATCAGCCCCAGCATTTT,CASRLDRLGNQPQHF
TRBJ1-1,14,TRBV2,.,.,TGTGCCAGCAGTGATTGGGGAGGGAAAACTGAAGCTTTCTTT,CASSDWGGKTEAFF
TRBJ2-3,16,TRBV19,.,TRBD1,TGTGCCAGTAGTATACGCGGACAGGGACGCACAGATACGCAGTATTTT,CASSIRGQGRTDTQYF
TRBJ2-4,15,TRBV5-1,.,.,TGCGCCAGCAGCCCCCCCGACAGCACCAAAAACATTCAGTACTTC,CASSPPDSTKNIQYF
TRBJ2-7,12,TRBV29-1,once,TRBD2,TGCAGCAAAGGACTAGCGGATTACGAGCAGTACTTC,CSKGLADYEQYF
TRBJ2-3,15,TRBV5-1,.,TRBD1,TGCGCCAGCTCTCCGACCACAGGGGTGGGCGATACGCAGTATTTT,CASSPTTGVGDTQYF
TRBJ2-1,15,TRBV5-4,.,TRBD1,TGTGCCAGCAGCTTGAAACAGGGGGCGATCAATGAGCAGTTCTTC,CASSLKQGAINEQFF
TRBJ1-1,15,TRBV6-5,many,.,TGTGCCAGCAGTTACTCCGACGGGGGCTGGGATGAAGCTTTCTTT,CASSYSDGGWDEAFF
TRBJ1-1,15,TRBV7-9,.,.,TGTGCCAGCAGCTTAGCGCTACGGCTGAACACTGAAGCTTTCTTT,CASSLALRLNTEAFF
TRBJ2-1,12,TRBV29-1,.,TRBD1,TGCAGCGACTCGACAGGGGGCAATGAGCAGTTCTTC,CSDSTGGNEQFF
TRBJ1-1,16,TRBV5-1,.,.,TGCGCCAGCAGCTTGGATTGGGAGGTGGTGAATTCTGAAGCTTTCTTT,CASSLDWEVVNSEAFF
TRBJ1-4,14,TRBV2,.,TRBD1,TGTGCTAGAGTGTCGGACAGGGTAAATGAAAAACTGTTTTTT,CARVSDRVNEKLFF
TRBJ2-7,12,TRBV29-1,.,TRBD1,TGCAGCGTTGTACAACAGGGGATCGAGCAGTACTTC,CSVVQQGIEQYF
TRBJ2-2,15,TRBV11-3,.,.,TGTGCCAGCAGCTTAGGCAGGGTGGGGACCGGGGAGCTGTTTTTT,CASSLGRVGTGELFF
TRBJ1-1,13,TRBV10-1,.,.,TGCGCCAGCAGAGGGGATCCGAACACTGAAGCTTTCTTT,CASRGDPNTEAFF
TRBJ1-5,16,TRBV19,many,TRBD1,TGTGCCAGTAGCAAGCAGGGCCCAGGGGGTTGGCAGCCCCAGCATTTT,CASSKQGPGGWQPQHF
TRBJ2-1,14,TRBV28,.,.,TGTGCCAGCAGTTTACTACGGGGACGGAATGAGCAGTTCTTC,CASSLLRGRNEQFF
TRBJ2-2,12,TRBV6-6,.,.,TGTGCCAGCAGACTAAGCACCGGGGAGCTGTTTTTT,CASRLSTGELFF
TRBJ2-7,13,TRBV28,.,.,TGTGCCAGCAGCCGAACTACCCCGTACGAGCAGTACTTC,CASSRTTPYEQYF
TRBJ1-2,13,TRBV29-1,.,TRBD1,TGCAGCGTCACCCCCGGGACAGACTATGGCTACACCTTC,CSVTPGTDYGYTF
TRBJ2-1,15,TRBV6-5,.,.,TGTGCCAGCAGTTATGAGTGGCTAACTACGGGTGAGCAGTTCTTC,CASSYEWLTTGEQFF
TRBJ2-3,14,TRBV6-6,.,.,TGTGCCAGCAGCCGTCCCTGGACAGCAGATACGCAGTATTTT,CASSRPWTADTQYF
TRBJ1-1,15,TRBV27,few,.,TGTGCCAGCAGTTTAAGGGGCAGCTCCGGCACTGAAGCTTTCTTT,CASSLRGSSGTEAFF
TRBJ2-1,15,TRBV29-1,.,.,TGCAGCGTTGAAGGTGGGAAAGGGTCCTACAATGAGCAGTTCTTC,CSVEGGKGSYNEQFF
TRBJ2-1,15,TRBV7-9,.,.,TGTGCCAGCAGGGAGGGGACAGAAGCGATAAATGAGCAGTTCTTC,CASREGTEAINEQFF
TRBJ2-1,14,TRBV27,.,.,TGTGCCAGCAGTTCTTATGGGGGTTTCGATGAGCAGTTCTTC,CASSSYGGFDEQFF
TRBJ1-1,13,TRBV5-1,.,.,TGCGCCAGCAGCCCCCAGGGAGTCACTGAAGCTTTCTTT,CASSPQGVTEAFF
TRBJ1-5,14,TRBV28,.,.,TGTGCCAGCGGGATTTCAGGGTACTATCAGCCCCAGCATTTT,CASGISGYYQPQHF
TRBJ2-1,15,TRBV9,.,.,TGTGCCAGCAGCGCGGGGACCCTCGGTAACAATGAGCAGTTCTTC,CASSAGTLGNNEQFF
TRBJ1-5,15,TRBV6-1,once,.,TGTGCCAGCAGTGTGGAGGGCGTGGGTGGCCAGCCCCAGCATTTT,CASSVEGVGGQPQHF
TRBJ1-2,15,TRBV30,.,.,TGTGCCTGGAGTGTACGTAACGCGGGGAGTCGTGGCTACACCTTC,CAWSVRNAGSRGYTF